Reported below is one T cell receptor (beta chain). Its antigen is still unknown. The J segment lost 4 bases and the V segment lost 0 bases, leaving 5 bases of the junction unmatched. The CDR3 totals 15 residues. The germline CDR1 and CDR2 sequences are MNHEY and SVGAGI. This entry comes from a study of glioma-infiltrating T cells. Study at large: Glioma patients had dexamethasone for six or fewer days before surgery. Approximately 990,000 peripheral T cells were targeted at roughly 4.5- to 11-fold coverage.

The study, taken as a whole, reports: A blood CDR3 motif signature was depleted in highly divergent patients.

The iRepertoire nested amplicon-rescue multiplex PCR amplified TCR alpha and beta CDR3s from RNA. Tissue mRNA or PBMC total RNA, 100-400 ng, went into one-step reverse transcription and amplification. TCRdb reanalysed the multiplex PCR reads using MiXCR and keeps one entry per CDR3 protein. Among about 380,000 distinct CDR3 sequences listed, roughly two fifths were seen once. Material: glioma tissue, nonneoplastic brain tissue, or PBMCs (not recorded which). The sequence was collected from a human donor with low-grade glioma or glioblastoma, undergoing nonglioma brain surgery, or in good health (not recorded which). V is TRBV6-5 and J is TRBJ2-5, with 7 bases that match TRBD2. The CDR3 spells CASSYSNSGGETQYF. The CDR3, as DNA: TGTGCCAGCAGTTACTCGAACTCGGGGGGAGAGACCCAGTACTTC.